The table lists the clone carrying this TCR beta chain with a few counts. No antigen is known for it. The CDR3 sequence is 12 residues long. V lost 2 bases and J 6 bases, leaving 4 bases between the germline ends. TCRdb passed the RT-PCR reads through MiXCR, listing each CDR3 protein once. The sample consists of 550,000 to 800,000 distinct CDR3 sequences, around 13% of them appearing once. This sample was included in a study of response to subunit inactivated influenza vaccine. Study results and limitations: Authors suggested each seasonal influenza vaccination recruits few new T cells.

The source of this sequence is a middle-aged man who received an inactivated influenza vaccine. V usage is TRBV12-3 or TRBV12-4 and J usage is TRBJ2-2; D gene ambiguous. The material sequenced was PBMCs from blood, taken 14 to 15 days before vaccination. CDR3 region: CASSLPAGELFF. As DNA, the CDR3 is TGTGCCAGCAGTTTACCAGCCGGGGAGCTGTTTTTT.